This T cell receptor (beta chain) was identified in a study of T-cell memory formation after mild COVID-19. At the level of the study: Most TCR clusters belonged to a single donor. Notes on the study in general: Clones contracting over day 15 to 85 were CD4/CD8 balanced, with later expanders leaning CD4+. Pre-infection memory held some responding clones, suggesting pre-existing cross-reactive T cells responded.

The CDR3 runs 14 residues. Germline V gene data show CDR1 as SGHRS and CDR2 as YFSETQ. Trimming shortened V by 2 bases and J by 10 bases, and 15 bases separated the two germline ends. TCRdb passed the 5' RACE reads through MiXCR, listing each CDR3 protein once. The repertoire has about 430,000 distinct CDR3 sequences, around 24% of them found once; the top ten carry 8.5% to 9%. A word on this clonotype: The antigen remains undetermined.

V is TRBV5-1 and J is TRBJ2-2; D tentatively reads TRBD1 or TRBD2 (5 bases each). The material sequenced was PBMCs or a T cell subset sorted from them (not recorded which). The sequence was collected from an adult woman who had mild COVID-19 (a few samples of this study predate the infection). Cell type and time point are not known. CDR3 region: CASSFQGGREELFF. CDR3 coding DNA: TGCGCCAGCAGCTTCCAGGGCGGCCGGGAGGAGCTGTTTTTT.